These 13 T cell receptor beta chains originate from one sample sequenced in a study of T cell responses to AZD1222 COVID-19 vaccine. Clones were sequenced by immunoSEQ multiplex PCR, and TCRdb holds only the in-frame ones, with some missing. This table holds 150,000 to 180,000 clones, 80% to 90% found once. Sequencing used peripheral blood, obtained 28 days after the second AZD1222 dose. These receptors came from an adult who received the AZD1222 COVID-19 vaccine.

This chain uses TRBV29-1 with TRBJ2-7, with a possible D match to TRBD1 (5 bases). V lost 7 bases, J lost 1 base, and 14 bases lay in between. The V gene's germline CDR1 is SQVTM and CDR2 ANQGSEA. The CDR3 sequence is 13 residues long. The CDR3 nucleotides read TGCAGCGCCCACCTCCCAGGGTCCTACGAGCAGTACTTC. Protein sequence: CSAHLPGSYEQYF.

J is TRBJ2-5 and V is TRBV10-3, with TRBD2 matching 7 bases. This CDR3 is built from 13 residues. V lost 2 bases to trimming and J lost 5 bases; unmatched junction nucleotides: 2. The germline V gene encodes CDR1 ENHRY and CDR2 SYGVKD. The CDR3 spells CAISEPRGETQYF. The CDR3 coding sequence is TGTGCCATCAGTGAGCCGCGGGGGGAGACCCAGTACTTC.

The rearrangement uses TRBV6-1 and TRBJ2-3, with D unclear. Germline V gene data show CDR1 as MNHNS and CDR2 as SASEGT. The CDR3 contains 11 residues. Trimming removed 9 bases from V and 2 bases from J, with 6 bases in between. CDR3 DNA sequence: TGTGCCAGTAGAGACACAGATACGCAGTATTTT. It translates to CASRDTDTQYF.

The chain combines TRBV28 with TRBJ1-2, with TRBD1 matching 9 bases. The CDR3 has 16 amino acids. Trimming took 5 bases from V and 2 from J; bases not matched to a gene: 9. Germline V gene data show CDR1 as MDHEN and CDR2 as SYDVKM. The CDR3 is CASSPPRTGANYGYTF. As DNA, the CDR3 is TGTGCCAGCAGTCCTCCCCGGACAGGGGCAAACTATGGCTACACCTTC.

V gene TRBV19 combines with J gene TRBJ2-1; the match to TRBD2 covers 7 bases. The germline gives CDR1 LNHDA, CDR2 SQIVND (reference sequence). CDR3 length: 15 residues. After removal of 3 bases from V and 3 bases from J, the junction contained 5 bases not matched to a gene. For the CDR3, the DNA is TGTGCCAGTAGTATCCCCGGGGGGTACTACAATGAGCAGTTCTTC. Protein product: CASSIPGGYYNEQFF.

The chain is built from TRBV29-1 and TRBJ1-2, with D possibly being TRBD1 (5 bases). Per germline, CDR1 SQVTM and CDR2 ANQGSEA. V lost 4 bases and J 4 bases, leaving 13 bases between the germline ends. The CDR3 length is 13 residues. As DNA, the CDR3 is TGCAGCGTTGTTGGGGGAGAAGCCTATGGCTACACCTTC. Protein product: CSVVGGEAYGYTF.

J is TRBJ2-7 and V is TRBV11-2; tentatively, D is TRBD2 (5 bases). Trimming left V 8 bases short and J 0 bases short, with 23 bases between. The germline gives CDR1 SGHAT, CDR2 FQNNGV. The CDR3 covers 17 residues. The CDR3 region has the DNA TGTGCCAGCGGAGACCCCCCCTTTGCGGGCCTCTCCTACGAGCAGTACTTC. Translation gives CASGDPPFAGLSYEQYF.

The chain combines TRBV10-3 with TRBJ2-7, with 9 nucleotides matching TRBD2. The J segment lost 1 base and the V segment lost 10 bases, leaving 8 bases of the junction unmatched. The CDR3 spans 14 residues. The germline gives CDR1 ENHRY, CDR2 SYGVKD. The DNA for the CDR3 is TGTGCCAGCCGGGGGCGGGAGGGTTCCTACGAGCAGTACTTC. This translates into CASRGREGSYEQYF.

J is TRBJ1-5 and V is TRBV6-5, with D tentatively TRBD1 (5 bases). V lost 7 bases and J 11 bases, leaving 18 bases between the germline ends. Germline lookup yields CDR1 MNHEY and CDR2 SVGAGI. The CDR3 has 13 residues. In nucleotides, the CDR3 is TGTGCCAGCAACGGCAGAGGGGAGGTGGCCCAGCATTTT. Translated, it gives CASNGRGEVAQHF.

Only one count was recorded for this clone. This chain links TRBV2 with TRBJ1-5, with a tentative D call TRBD1 (5 bases). The CDR3 has 13 amino acids. Germline CDR1 SNHLY, CDR2 FYNNEI. V gave up 6 bases and J gave up 4 bases, with 10 bases separating them. Here the CDR3 DNA reads TGTGCCAGCAGGTGGACATCTAATCAGCCCCAGCATTTT. Translation: CASRWTSNQPQHF.

The rearrangement joins TRBV7-9 to TRBJ1-1, with D perhaps matching TRBD1 (5 bases). The CDR3 is 11 residues long. V lost 6 bases and J lost 6, with 8 bases in between. The V gene's germline CDR1 is SEHNR and CDR2 FQNEAQ (reference sequence). This chain's CDR3 is CASSRGAEAFF. In DNA form, the CDR3 reads TGTGCCAGCAGTAGGGGCGCTGAAGCTTTCTTT.

V gene TRBV27 combines with J gene TRBJ1-3, with 10 positions matching TRBD1. The ends lost 5 bases at V and 12 bases at J; junction bases unmatched: 16. CDR3 length equals 16 residues. The germline V gene has CDR1 MNHEY and CDR2 SMNVEV (reference sequence). The CDR3 bases are TGTGCCAGCAGTCCATTAACTAGACAGGGGGCTTCGGGCATATATTTT. Its protein product is CASSPLTRQGASGIYF.

The rearrangement uses TRBV16 and TRBJ2-3; no firm D call. The CDR3 is 14 residues long. The V end lost 3 bases, the J end lost 3 bases, and 10 bases lay between the germline ends. Germline-derived CDR1 and CDR2 are KGHSY and FQNENV. CDR3 sequence: CASSHLSGTDTQYF. The CDR3, as DNA: TGTGCCAGCAGCCACCTTTCTGGAACAGATACGCAGTATTTT.